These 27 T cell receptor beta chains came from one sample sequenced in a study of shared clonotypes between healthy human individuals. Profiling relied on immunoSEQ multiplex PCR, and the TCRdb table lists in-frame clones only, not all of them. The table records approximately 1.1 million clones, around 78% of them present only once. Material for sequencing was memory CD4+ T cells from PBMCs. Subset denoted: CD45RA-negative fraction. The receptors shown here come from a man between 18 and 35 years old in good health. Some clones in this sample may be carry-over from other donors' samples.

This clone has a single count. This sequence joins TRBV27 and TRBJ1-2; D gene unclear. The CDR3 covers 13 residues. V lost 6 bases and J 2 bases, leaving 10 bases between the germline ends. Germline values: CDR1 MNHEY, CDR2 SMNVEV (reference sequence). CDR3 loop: CASRDGANYGYTF. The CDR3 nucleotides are TGTGCCAGCAGGGACGGTGCAAACTATGGCTACACCTTC.

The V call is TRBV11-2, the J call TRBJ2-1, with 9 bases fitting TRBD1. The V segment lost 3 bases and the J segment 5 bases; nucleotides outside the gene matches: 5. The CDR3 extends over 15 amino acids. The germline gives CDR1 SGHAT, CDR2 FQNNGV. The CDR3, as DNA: TGTGCCAGCAGCTTCCTAAGGACAGGGGACAATGAGCAGTTCTTC. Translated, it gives CASSFLRTGDNEQFF.

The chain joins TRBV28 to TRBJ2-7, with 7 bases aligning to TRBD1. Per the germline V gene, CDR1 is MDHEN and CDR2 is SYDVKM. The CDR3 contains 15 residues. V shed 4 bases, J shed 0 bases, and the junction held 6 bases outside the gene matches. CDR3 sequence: CASSSYRGSSYEQYF. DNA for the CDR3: TGTGCCAGCAGTTCTTACAGGGGAAGCTCCTACGAGCAGTACTTC.

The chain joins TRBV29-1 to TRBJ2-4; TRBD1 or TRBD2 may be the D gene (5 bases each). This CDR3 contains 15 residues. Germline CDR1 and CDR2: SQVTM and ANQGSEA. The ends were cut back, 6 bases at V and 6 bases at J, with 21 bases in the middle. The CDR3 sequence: CSVTRGLGGLNIQYF. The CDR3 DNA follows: TGCAGCGTAACCCGGGGCCTTGGTGGATTAAACATTCAGTACTTC.

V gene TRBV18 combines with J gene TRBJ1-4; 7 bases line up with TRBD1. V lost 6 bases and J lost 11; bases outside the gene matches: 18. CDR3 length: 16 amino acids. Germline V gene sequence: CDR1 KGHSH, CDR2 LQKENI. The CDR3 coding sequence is TGTGCCAGCTCGCCGACAGGGTGGGAGGCACCACCTAAACTGTTTTTT. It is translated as CASSPTGWEAPPKLFF.

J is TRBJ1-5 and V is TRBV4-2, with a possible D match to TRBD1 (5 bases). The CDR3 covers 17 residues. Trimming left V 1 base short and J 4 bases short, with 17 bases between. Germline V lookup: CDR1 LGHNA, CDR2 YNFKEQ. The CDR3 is CASSQVHGGPPNQPQHF. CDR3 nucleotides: TGTGCCAGCAGCCAAGTTCATGGGGGACCCCCAAATCAGCCCCAGCATTTT.

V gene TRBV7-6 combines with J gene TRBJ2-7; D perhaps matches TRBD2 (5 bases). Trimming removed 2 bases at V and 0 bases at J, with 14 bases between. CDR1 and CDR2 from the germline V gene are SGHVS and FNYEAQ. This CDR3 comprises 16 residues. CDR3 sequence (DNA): TGTGCCAGCAGCTTAAAGGCGGGCCCTAGCTCCTACGAGCAGTACTTC. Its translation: CASSLKAGPSSYEQYF.

DNA for the CDR3: TGCGCCAGCCGAGACCCGACCGGGGGGGAAGCTTTCTTT. Its protein is CASRDPTGGEAFF. The chain combines TRBV5-1 with TRBJ1-1, with TRBD1 as a possible D gene (5 bases). The CDR3 extends over 13 amino acids. Germline CDR1 and CDR2: SGHRS and YFSETQ. The V gene lost 7 bases and the J gene lost 8 bases, with 18 bases spanning the gap.

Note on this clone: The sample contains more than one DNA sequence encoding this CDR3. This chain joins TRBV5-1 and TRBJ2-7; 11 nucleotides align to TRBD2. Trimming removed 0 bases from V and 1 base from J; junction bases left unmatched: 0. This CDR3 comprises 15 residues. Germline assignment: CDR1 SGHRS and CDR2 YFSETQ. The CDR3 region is CASSLGTSGSYEQYF. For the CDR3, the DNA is TGCGCCAGCAGCTTGGGGACTAGCGGGTCCTACGAGCAGTACTTC.

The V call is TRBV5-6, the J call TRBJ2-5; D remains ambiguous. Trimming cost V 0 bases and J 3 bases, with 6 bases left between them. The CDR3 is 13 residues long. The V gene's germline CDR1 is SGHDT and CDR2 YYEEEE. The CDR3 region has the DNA TGTGCCAGCAGCTTGGCGACTGAAGAGACCCAGTACTTC. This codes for CASSLATEETQYF.

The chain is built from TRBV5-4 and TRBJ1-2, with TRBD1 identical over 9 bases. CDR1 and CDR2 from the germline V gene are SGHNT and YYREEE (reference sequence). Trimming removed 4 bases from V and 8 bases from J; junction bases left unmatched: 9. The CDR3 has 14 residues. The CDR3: CASSRRTGESGYTF. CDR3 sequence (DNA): TGTGCCAGCAGCCGCCGGACAGGGGAGAGCGGCTACACCTTC.

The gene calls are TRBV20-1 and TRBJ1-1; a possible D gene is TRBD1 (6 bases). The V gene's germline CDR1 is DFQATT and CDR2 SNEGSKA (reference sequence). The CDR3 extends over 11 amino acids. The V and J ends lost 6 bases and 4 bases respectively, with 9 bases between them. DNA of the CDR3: TGCAGTGCGGACAGTATCACTGAAGCTTTCTTT. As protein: CSADSITEAFF.

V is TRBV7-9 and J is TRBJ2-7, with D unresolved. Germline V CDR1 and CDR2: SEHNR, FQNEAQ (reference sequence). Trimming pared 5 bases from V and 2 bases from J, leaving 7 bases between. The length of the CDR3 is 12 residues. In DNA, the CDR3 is TGTGCCAGCAGCCAAAGCACCTACGAGCAGTACTTC. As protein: CASSQSTYEQYF.

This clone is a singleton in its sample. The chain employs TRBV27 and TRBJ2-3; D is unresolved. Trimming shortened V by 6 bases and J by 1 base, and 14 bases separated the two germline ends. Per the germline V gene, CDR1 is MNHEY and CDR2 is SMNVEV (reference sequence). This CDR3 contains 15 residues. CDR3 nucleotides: TGTGCCAGCAGCCCCTTGGGCTCAGGCACAGATACGCAGTATTTT. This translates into CASSPLGSGTDTQYF.

The chain's CDR3 is CSVRYTTVTDTQYF. Written as DNA, the CDR3 is TGCAGCGTCCGATATACGACGGTCACAGATACGCAGTATTTT. The rearrangement joins TRBV29-1 to TRBJ2-3; D remains unclear. The CDR3 runs 14 residues. The germline V and J ends were trimmed by 6 bases and 2 bases, with 15 bases remaining between them. CDR1 SQVTM and CDR2 ANQGSEA come from the germline V gene.

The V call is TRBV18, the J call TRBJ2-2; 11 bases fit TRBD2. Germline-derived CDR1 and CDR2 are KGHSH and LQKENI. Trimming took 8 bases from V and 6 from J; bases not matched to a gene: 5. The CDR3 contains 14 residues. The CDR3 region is CASQTSGNAGELFF. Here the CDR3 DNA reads TGTGCCAGCCAGACTAGCGGGAATGCCGGGGAGCTGTTTTTT. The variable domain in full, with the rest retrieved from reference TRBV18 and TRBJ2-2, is NAGVMQNPRHLVRRRGQEARLRCSPMKGHSHVYWYRQLPEEGLKFMVYLQKENIIDESGMPKERFSAEFPKEGPSILRIQQVVRGDSAAYFCASQTSGNAGELFFGEGSRLTVL.

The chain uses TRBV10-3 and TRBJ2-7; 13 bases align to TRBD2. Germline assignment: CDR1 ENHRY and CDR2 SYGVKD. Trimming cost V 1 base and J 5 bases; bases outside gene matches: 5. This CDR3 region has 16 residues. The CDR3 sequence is CAISEYPGLAGDEQYF. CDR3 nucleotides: TGTGCCATCAGTGAGTACCCCGGACTAGCGGGAGACGAGCAGTACTTC.

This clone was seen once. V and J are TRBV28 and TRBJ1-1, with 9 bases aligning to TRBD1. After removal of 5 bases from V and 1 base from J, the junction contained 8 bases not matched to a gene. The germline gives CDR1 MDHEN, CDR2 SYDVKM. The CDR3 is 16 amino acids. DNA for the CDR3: TGTGCCAGCAGTGACCCACAGGGGGCGCGGAACACTGAAGCTTTCTTT. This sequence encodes CASSDPQGARNTEAFF.

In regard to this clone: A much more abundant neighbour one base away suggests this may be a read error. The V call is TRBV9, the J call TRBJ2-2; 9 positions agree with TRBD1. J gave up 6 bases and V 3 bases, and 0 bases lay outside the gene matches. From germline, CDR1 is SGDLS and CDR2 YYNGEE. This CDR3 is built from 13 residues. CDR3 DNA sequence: TGTGCCAGCAGCGGGACAGGGGCCGGGGAGCTGTTTTTT. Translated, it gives CASSGTGAGELFF.

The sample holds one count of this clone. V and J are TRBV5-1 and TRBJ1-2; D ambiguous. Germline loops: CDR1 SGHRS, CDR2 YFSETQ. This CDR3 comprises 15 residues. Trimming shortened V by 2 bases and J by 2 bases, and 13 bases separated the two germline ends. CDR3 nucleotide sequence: TGCGCCAGCAGCTTCGGAGACACACTAAACTATGGCTACACCTTC. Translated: CASSFGDTLNYGYTF.

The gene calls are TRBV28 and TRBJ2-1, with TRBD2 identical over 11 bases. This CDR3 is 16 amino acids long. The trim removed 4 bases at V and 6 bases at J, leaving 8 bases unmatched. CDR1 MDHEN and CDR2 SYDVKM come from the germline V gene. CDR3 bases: TGTGCCAGCAGTTCCTCCCGCCTAGCGGGAGGCAATGAGCAGTTCTTC. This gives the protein CASSSSRLAGGNEQFF.

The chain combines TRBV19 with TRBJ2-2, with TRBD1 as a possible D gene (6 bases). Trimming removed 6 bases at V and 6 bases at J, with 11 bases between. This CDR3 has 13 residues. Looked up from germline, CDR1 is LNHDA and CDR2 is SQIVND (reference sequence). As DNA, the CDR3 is TGTGCCAGTAGGACCAGGGGCTCCGGGGAGCTGTTTTTT. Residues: CASRTRGSGELFF.

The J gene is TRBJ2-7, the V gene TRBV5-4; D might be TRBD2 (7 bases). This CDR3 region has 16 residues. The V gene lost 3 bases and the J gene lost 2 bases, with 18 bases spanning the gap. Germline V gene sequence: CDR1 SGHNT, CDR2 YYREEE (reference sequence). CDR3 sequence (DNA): TGTGCCAGCAGCTCTCGGGGGGCCCGGAACCCCTACGAGCAGTACTTC. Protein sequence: CASSSRGARNPYEQYF.

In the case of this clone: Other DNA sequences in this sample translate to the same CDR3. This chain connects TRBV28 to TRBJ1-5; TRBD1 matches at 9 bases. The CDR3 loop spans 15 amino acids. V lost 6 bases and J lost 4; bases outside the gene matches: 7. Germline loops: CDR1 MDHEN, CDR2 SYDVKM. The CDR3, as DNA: TGTGCCAGCAGCCGCGGACAGGGGAGGAATCAGCCCCAGCATTTT. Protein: CASSRGQGRNQPQHF.

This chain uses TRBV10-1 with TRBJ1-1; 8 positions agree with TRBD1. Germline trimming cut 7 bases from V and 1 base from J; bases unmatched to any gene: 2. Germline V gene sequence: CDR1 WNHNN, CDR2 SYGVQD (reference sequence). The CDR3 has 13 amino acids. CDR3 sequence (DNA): TGCGCCAGCACCAGGGGGCCGAACACTGAAGCTTTCTTT. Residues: CASTRGPNTEAFF.

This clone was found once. CDR3 amino acids: CASSAGQILDIQYF. CDR3 bases: TGTGCCAGCAGTGCTGGACAGATACTAGACATTCAGTACTTC. V gene TRBV27 combines with J gene TRBJ2-4; a possible D gene is TRBD1 (6 bases). CDR3 length equals 14 residues. Germline CDR1 reads MNHEY; CDR2 reads SMNVEV (reference sequence). V was shortened by 5 bases and J by 8 bases, with 16 bases between the two germline ends.

In DNA, the CDR3 is TGTGCCAGCAGTGAATCCGTTAATGAGCAGTTCTTC. Translated, it gives CASSESVNEQFF. The genes are TRBV6-1 and TRBJ2-1; D uncertain. CDR3 size: 12 residues. Per the germline V gene, CDR1 is MNHNS and CDR2 is SASEGT. V dropped 2 bases and J dropped 7 bases, with 6 bases sitting between them.